These T cell receptor beta chains were read from a single sample in a study of T cells in Graves' hyperthyroidism and ophthalmopathy. TCRdb fed the multiplex PCR reads into MiXCR, producing one record per CDR3 protein. The sample carries about 350,000 distinct CDR3 sequences, approximately 13% recorded once. Specimen: blood. These receptors all stem from a woman between 25 and 40 years old with Graves' hyperthyroidism. CDR3s include the opening cysteine and the closing phenylalanine or tryptophan. The D gene is left open where the match is weak. Size is stated for part of the rows, as once, few or many counts, or as a class when the clone is expanded.

V gene	D gene	clone size	J gene	CDR3 length	CDR3 DNA	CDR3 protein
TRBV20-1	TRBD1	many	TRBJ2-1	13	TGCAGTGCTAGAGCGACAGGGGAGTATGAGCAGTTCTTC	CSARATGEYEQFF
TRBV20-1	-	many	TRBJ2-7	12	TGCAGTGCGCCCAATGGCCCCTACGAGCAGTACTTC	CSAPNGPYEQYF
TRBV28	-	many	TRBJ2-1	13	TGTGCCAGCAGTTTCTCATGGGACAATGAGCAGTTCTTC	CASSFSWDNEQFF
TRBV28	-	-	TRBJ1-5	14	TGTGCCAGCAGTTATCGACAGACCTATCAGCCCCAGCATTTT	CASSYRQTYQPQHF
TRBV4-1	-	-	TRBJ2-1	14	TGCGCCAGCAGCCAAGGGGCGGACTTCGGTGAGCAGTTCTTC	CASSQGADFGEQFF
TRBV20-1	-	-	TRBJ2-1	13	TGCAGTCCTAAGGCGGACAGACACAATGAGCAGTTCTTC	CSPKADRHNEQFF
TRBV28	-	many	TRBJ2-7	15	TGTGCCAGCAGTTTAAGTGGGCAGGGATCCTACGAGCAGTACTTC	CASSLSGQGSYEQYF
TRBV2	TRBD1	-	TRBJ2-5	14	TGTGCCAGCAACAAAGGGACAGGGGCGCGGACCCAGTACTTC	CASNKGTGARTQYF
TRBV2	-	many	TRBJ2-7	14	TGTGCCAGCAGTGGAGAGGAAAGCTCCTACGAGCAGTACTTC	CASSGEESSYEQYF
TRBV3-1	-	many	TRBJ1-5	12	TGTGCCAGCAGCCATAAGAATCAGCCCCAGCATTTT	CASSHKNQPQHF
TRBV20-1	-	many	TRBJ2-2	14	TGCAGTGCTAGTGGAGGGAAGAACACCGGGGAGCTGTTTTTT	CSASGGKNTGELFF
TRBV20-1	-	few	TRBJ2-5	17	TGCAGTGCTAGAGAAGGGACCGTTGGGGGGACCCAAGAGACCCAGTACTTC	CSAREGTVGGTQETQYF
TRBV30	TRBD2	-	TRBJ2-7	13	TGTGCCTACTTGCCTAGCGGGATCTACGAGCAGTACTTC	CAYLPSGIYEQYF